This T cell receptor (beta chain) comes out of a study of blood T cell repertoires in COVID-19 (dated by TCRdb to the early 2020s). Regarding the complete study: Samples from collaborators originated in the United States, Italy and Spain and spanned both the acute and convalescent phases of COVID-19. The prospective study material was composed of cDNA or gDNA derived from T cells, B-cell-depleted T cells, or PBMCs. Subjects who had been exposed to COVID-19, were actively infected with it, or had recovered from it provided the deeply sampled blood TCRbeta repertoires that made up the dataset. The repertoires were released in a freely available public database intended as a resource for research on the immune response to SARS-CoV-2. Samples came from the ongoing ImmuneRACE study (first 160 participants) plus 1,254 subjects from 6 global collaborators. The sample metadata nearly always contained a de-identified subject ID, COVID-19 status, age in years and sex. Where available, HLA class I and class II types were taken from metadata supplied by the sample provider and were not determined by assay-based typing. What the research found in general, with its limitations: How much clinical and demographic metadata was included differed by source and by participant, and the metadata was provided uncurated.

TCRbeta CDR3 regions were amplified from genomic DNA by means of the immunoSEQ Assay, a bias-controlled multiplex PCR. The original methods were these. Within the assay, amplification of reference gene primers was used to estimate how many nucleated cells each sample contained. To quantify the absolute abundance of each unique TCRbeta CDR3 rearrangement, sequence reads were collapsed and filtered. For each sample, productive Simpson clonality was calculated by taking the square root of Simpson's diversity index across productive rearrangements. This is the immuneACCESS table as TCRdb keeps it, with only in-frame sequences that have V and J called. A part of the clones is gone; compared with another copy, unresolved V genes explain less than half, and the rest is unexplained. V and J calls and clone size are given by that table; D and trimming were obtained from the DNA. In this sample the table shows 260,000 or so clones, around 90% of which occur a single time. The biggest ten clones account for around 2.6% of the sample.

Enrolling through a virtual design, the prospective study's participants ranged in age from roughly 18 to 95 years and lived across 24 United States geographic areas. In the prospective study, participants were assigned to cohorts based on the clinical history participants reported in a screening survey and a study questionnaire. In the prospective study, mobile phlebotomists collected whole blood, serum and a nasopharyngeal or oropharyngeal swab from each participant. Prospective study participants could optionally give additional blood draws and questionnaires over a roughly 2-month period. Prospective study blood samples were shipped either frozen or at room temperature before DNA extraction. Comment on this clone: Its binding antigen is unknown. No base-level quality is on record; no much larger clone is a single base apart.

The CDR3 holds 13 amino acids from the cysteine to the phenylalanine. Only CDR3 DNA remains: 39 bases, in frame from the first base. In the germline V gene, CDR1 corresponds to SGHTA and CDR2 to FQGNSA. Germline trimming amounts to 5 bases on V and 11 bases on J, with 11 as the count of junction bases outside the gene matches. Source material: PBMCs or T cells enriched from blood (not recorded which). The source of this sequence is a woman aged 30 to 39 with acute COVID-19. In this chain, TRBV7-2 is recombined with TRBJ1-1; the junction holds 7 bases that match TRBD1. The CDR3 protein is CASSKRRDSWAFF. The nucleotide sequence is given as TGTGCCAGCAGCAAACGTCGGGACAGTTGGGCTTTCTTT.